This T cell receptor (beta chain) was recovered during a study of blood T cell repertoires in COVID-19. Study as a whole: Donors in the United States, Italy and Spain gave samples during acute or convalescent COVID-19. From T cells, B-cell-depleted T cells, or PBMCs came the material, which was cDNA or gDNA.

Original processing methods: Amplified reference gene primers provided the basis for estimating nucleated cell counts. The table came from immunoSEQ multiplex PCR; TCRdb's copy has only in-frame clones and leaves some out. The V and J calls and clone size were taken over from that table, and D and trimming were inferred from the DNA. The top ten hold 9.2% of the sample, which has about 45,000 clones, roughly nine tenths seen once. CDR3 size: 14 residues. The V end lost 0 bases, the J end lost 5 bases, and 9 bases lay between the germline ends. Germline CDR1 is MNHEY and CDR2 is SVGEGT. This clone was seen only a few times.

J is TRBJ2-3 and V is TRBV6-2 or TRBV6-3; no clear D. This TCR was recovered from a human donor in a cohort sampled during active COVID-19. Material for sequencing was peripheral blood. The CDR3 loop reads CASSYSITGDTQYF. In DNA, the CDR3 is TGTGCCAGCAGTTACTCGATAACGGGAGATACGCAGTATTTT.